One sample yielded the 16 T cell receptor beta chains listed below, sequenced in a study of cytotoxic CD8 clonotypes in ibrutinib-treated CLL. Sequenced by immunoSEQ multiplex PCR; TCRdb stores in-frame clones only, minus some. The table records some 160,000 clones, roughly 86% of them present only once. Source: PBMCs, taken after 12 months of ibrutinib treatment. These TCRs come from a human donor with chronic lymphocytic leukemia.

The V call is TRBV5-4, the J call TRBJ1-1, with a weak D call TRBD1 (5 bases). The germline V and J ends were trimmed by 4 bases and 3 bases, with 13 bases remaining between them. Germline CDR1 SGHNT, CDR2 YYREEE (reference sequence). This CDR3 comprises 14 residues. In DNA form, the CDR3 reads TGTGCCAGCAGCCGGGACGGGCAGTACACTGAAGCTTTCTTT. Translated, it gives CASSRDGQYTEAFF.

This clone was detected only once. The chain is built from TRBV27 and TRBJ2-1; 8 bases are a match to TRBD2. V lost 0 bases and J lost 5; bases outside the gene matches: 15. This CDR3 has 19 residues. Germline V CDR1 and CDR2: MNHEY, SMNVEV (reference sequence). CDR3 sequence reads: CASSLSPAGVLKEHNEQFF. The CDR3, as DNA: TGTGCCAGCAGTTTATCGCCAGCGGGAGTCCTAAAAGAACACAATGAGCAGTTCTTC.

The V gene is TRBV5-4, the J gene TRBJ2-3; 8 nucleotides agree with TRBD2. The germline CDR1 and CDR2 sequences are SGHNT and YYREEE (reference sequence). With V trimmed by 2 bases and J by 2 bases, 7 bases remained unmatched. This CDR3 comprises 16 residues. CDR3 sequence: CASSFAWREATDTQYF. The CDR3 DNA reads TGTGCCAGCAGCTTTGCTTGGCGGGAGGCCACAGATACGCAGTATTTT.

The chain joins TRBV9 to TRBJ2-1, with 7 bases that match TRBD2. The CDR3 runs 16 residues. The V gene's germline CDR1 is SGDLS and CDR2 YYNGEE. V lost 5 bases, J lost 9 bases, and 17 bases stayed unmatched. As DNA, the CDR3 is TGTGCCAGCAGTGGGGGTTTAGGGGCGGGAGTTGGTGAGCAGTTCTTC. As protein: CASSGGLGAGVGEQFF.

In its sample, this clone was seen once. As DNA, the CDR3 is TGTGCCAGCAGTGCGACCTGGGGACCCTACGAGCAGTACTTC. Translation gives CASSATWGPYEQYF. This chain connects TRBV25-1 to TRBJ2-7; D is possibly TRBD1 or TRBD2 (5 bases each). V shed 4 bases and J shed 2 bases, with 12 bases lying between them. This CDR3 region has 14 residues. Germline assignment: CDR1 MGHDK and CDR2 SYGVNS.

This clone was seen only once. J is TRBJ1-5 and V is TRBV6-1; tentative D call: TRBD1 (5 bases). V was trimmed by 6 bases and J by 1 base, leaving 13 bases between them. Germline loops: CDR1 MNHNS, CDR2 SASEGT. The CDR3 has 15 amino acids. CDR3 protein: CASRGLLQSNQPQHF. The CDR3 nucleotides are TGTGCCAGCAGGGGACTCCTACAGAGCAATCAGCCCCAGCATTTT.

This chain connects TRBV19 to TRBJ2-1, with D unresolved. Trimming took 3 bases from V and 9 from J, leaving 9 bases between them. The CDR3 runs to 12 residues. Germline V gene lookup returns CDR1 LNHDA and CDR2 SQIVND (reference sequence). CDR3 loop: CASSIRSSEQFF. DNA of the CDR3: TGTGCCAGTAGTATCCGGTCCAGTGAGCAGTTCTTC.

The chain is built from TRBV7-2 and TRBJ1-5, with 7 bases fitting TRBD1. V lost 5 bases, J lost 2 bases, and 9 bases stayed unmatched. CDR1 SGHTA and CDR2 FQGNSA come from the germline V gene. The CDR3 has 16 residues. Here the CDR3 DNA reads TGTGCCAGCAGCACCCAGGGGGGTTGGGGCAATCAGCCCCAGCATTTT. Its protein is CASSTQGGWGNQPQHF.

The rearrangement links TRBV7-2 to TRBJ1-2, with D unresolved. This CDR3 is 13 amino acids long. The V gene's germline CDR1 is SGHTA and CDR2 FQGNSA. Trimming took off 3 bases at V and 3 bases at J, with 8 bases between the two ends. CDR3: CASSLGSDYGYTF. The CDR3 DNA is TGTGCCAGCAGCTTGGGATCGGACTATGGCTACACCTTC.

The chain carries TRBV28 and TRBJ1-2; D possibly corresponds to TRBD1 (6 bases). This CDR3 comprises 12 residues. Germline V gene lookup returns CDR1 MDHEN and CDR2 SYDVKM. V was pared by 2 bases and J by 8 bases, with 9 bases between. The CDR3 sequence is CASSLRGRGYTF. Written as DNA, the CDR3 is TGTGCCAGCAGTTTACGGGGGCGAGGCTACACCTTC.

The chain is built from TRBV10-1 and TRBJ2-5; possibly TRBD2 for D (6 bases). Judging by the DNA end, TRBJ2-7 fits better; the J call may be wrong. Germline-derived CDR1 and CDR2 are WNHNN and SYGVQD (reference sequence). CDR3 length equals 15 residues. In DNA, the CDR3 is TGCGCCAGCCCAAAGGAGGGAGGCCGCTCCTACGAGCAGTACTTC. Amino acid sequence: CASPKEGGRSYEQYF.

There are a few counts of this clone. The rearrangement joins TRBV6-5 to TRBJ1-5; 8 bases are shared with TRBD1. Germline V gene lookup returns CDR1 MNHEY and CDR2 SVGAGI. Trimming took 10 bases from V and 5 from J; bases not matched to a gene: 4. This CDR3 has 12 amino acids. The CDR3 sequence is CATWDRYQPQHF. The CDR3 coding sequence is TGTGCCACCTGGGACAGGTATCAGCCCCAGCATTTT.

J is TRBJ1-1 and V is TRBV7-2; perhaps TRBD1 as D (6 bases). The CDR3 length is 15 residues. Germline V gene lookup returns CDR1 SGHTA and CDR2 FQGNSA. With 4 bases removed from V and 0 bases from J, the gap between germline ends came to 12 bases. The CDR3 region is CASSSPGVLNTEAFF. The CDR3 DNA sequence: TGTGCCAGCAGCTCACCAGGGGTTTTGAACACTGAAGCTTTCTTT.

This chain joins TRBV6-5 and TRBJ1-1; 7 positions agree with TRBD1. The germline V gene encodes CDR1 MNHEY and CDR2 SVGAGI. V lost 11 bases, J lost 5 bases, and 5 bases stayed unmatched. This CDR3 has 11 amino acids. The CDR3 loop reads CAAGTVTEAFF. For the CDR3, the DNA is TGTGCCGCTGGGACAGTGACTGAAGCTTTCTTT.

The CDR3, as DNA: TGTGCCAGCAGCTCCCGGCCCAGCAGGGGAGATACGCAGTATTTT. Its protein is CASSSRPSRGDTQYF. The V gene is TRBV7-2, the J gene TRBJ2-3; D might be TRBD1 (6 bases). Trimming took off 4 bases at V and 5 bases at J, with 16 bases between the two ends. Germline lookup yields CDR1 SGHTA and CDR2 FQGNSA. The CDR3 totals 15 residues.

The chain carries TRBV5-1 and TRBJ2-1, with D perhaps TRBD2 (7 bases). In germline, CDR1 is SGHRS, CDR2 YFSETQ. The V and J ends lost 4 bases and 8 bases respectively, with 19 bases between them. CDR3 length: 15 amino acids. The CDR3 DNA reads TGCGCCAGCAGCGCCCTGCCGGGGGGCAGTTATGAGCAGTTCTTC. Encoded protein: CASSALPGGSYEQFF.